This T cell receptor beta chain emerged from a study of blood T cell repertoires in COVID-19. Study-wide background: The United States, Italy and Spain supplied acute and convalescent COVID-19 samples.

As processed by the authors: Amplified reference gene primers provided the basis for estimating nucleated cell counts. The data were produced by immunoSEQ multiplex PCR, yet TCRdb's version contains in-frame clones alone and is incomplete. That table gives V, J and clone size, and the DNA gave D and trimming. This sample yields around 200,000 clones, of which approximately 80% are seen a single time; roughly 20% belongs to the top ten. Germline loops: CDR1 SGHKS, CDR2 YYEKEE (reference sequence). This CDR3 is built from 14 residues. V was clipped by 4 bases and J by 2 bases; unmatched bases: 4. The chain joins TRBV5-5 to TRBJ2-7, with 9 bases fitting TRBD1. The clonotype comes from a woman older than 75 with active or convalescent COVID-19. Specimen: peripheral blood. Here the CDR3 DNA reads TGTGCCAGCAGCCCCCGACAGGGGGCCTACGAGCAGTACTTC. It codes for CASSPRQGAYEQYF.